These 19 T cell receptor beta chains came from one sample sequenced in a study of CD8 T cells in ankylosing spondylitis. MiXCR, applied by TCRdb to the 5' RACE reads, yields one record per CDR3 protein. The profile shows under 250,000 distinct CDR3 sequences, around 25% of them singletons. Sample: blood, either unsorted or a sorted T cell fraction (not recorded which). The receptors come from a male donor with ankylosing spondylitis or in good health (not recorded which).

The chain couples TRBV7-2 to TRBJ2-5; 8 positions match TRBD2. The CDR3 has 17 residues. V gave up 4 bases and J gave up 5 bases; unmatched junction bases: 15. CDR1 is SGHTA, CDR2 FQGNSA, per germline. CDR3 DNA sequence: TGTGCCAGCAGCTCAGCCCTTAGCGGGTCGGGGGGGGAGACCCAGTACTTC. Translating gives CASSSALSGSGGETQYF.

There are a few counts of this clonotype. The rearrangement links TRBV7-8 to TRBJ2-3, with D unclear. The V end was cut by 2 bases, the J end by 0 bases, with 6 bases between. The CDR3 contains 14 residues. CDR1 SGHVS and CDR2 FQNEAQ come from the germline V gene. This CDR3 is CASSLRPSTDTQYF. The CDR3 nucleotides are TGTGCCAGCAGCTTAAGGCCTAGCACAGATACGCAGTATTTT.

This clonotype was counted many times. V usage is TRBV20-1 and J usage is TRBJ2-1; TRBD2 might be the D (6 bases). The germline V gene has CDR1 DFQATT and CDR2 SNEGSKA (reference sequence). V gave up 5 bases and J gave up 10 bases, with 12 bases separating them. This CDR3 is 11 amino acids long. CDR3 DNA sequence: TGCAGTGCTCCCCTAGCGAGCGAGCAGTTCTTC. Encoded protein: CSAPLASEQFF.

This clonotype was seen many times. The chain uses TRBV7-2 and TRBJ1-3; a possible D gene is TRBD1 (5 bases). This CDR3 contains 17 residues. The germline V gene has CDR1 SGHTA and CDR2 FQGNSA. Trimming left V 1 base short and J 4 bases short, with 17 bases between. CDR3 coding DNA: TGTGCCAGCAGCTTAGTACCATCAGGGTTGGCGGGAAACACCATATATTTT. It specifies CASSLVPSGLAGNTIYF.

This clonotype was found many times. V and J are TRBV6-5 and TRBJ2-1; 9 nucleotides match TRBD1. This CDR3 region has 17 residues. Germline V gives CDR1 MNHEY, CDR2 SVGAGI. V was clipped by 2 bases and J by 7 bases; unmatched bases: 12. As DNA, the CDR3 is TGTGCCAGCAGTTACCTCATTCGGGACAGGGTAGGAAATGAGCAGTTCTTC. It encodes CASSYLIRDRVGNEQFF.

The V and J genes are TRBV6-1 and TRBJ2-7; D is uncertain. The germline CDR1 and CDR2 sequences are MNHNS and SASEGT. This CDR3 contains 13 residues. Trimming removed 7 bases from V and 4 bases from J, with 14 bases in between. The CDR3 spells CASISRSSYEQYF. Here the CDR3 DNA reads TGTGCCAGCATATCGAGGTCCTCGTACGAGCAGTACTTC.

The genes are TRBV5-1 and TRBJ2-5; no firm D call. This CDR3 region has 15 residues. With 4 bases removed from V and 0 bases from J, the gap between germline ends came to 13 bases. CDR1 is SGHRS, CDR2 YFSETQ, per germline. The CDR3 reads CASSPGDRYQETQYF. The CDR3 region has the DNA TGCGCCAGCAGCCCCGGAGACCGGTACCAAGAGACCCAGTACTTC.

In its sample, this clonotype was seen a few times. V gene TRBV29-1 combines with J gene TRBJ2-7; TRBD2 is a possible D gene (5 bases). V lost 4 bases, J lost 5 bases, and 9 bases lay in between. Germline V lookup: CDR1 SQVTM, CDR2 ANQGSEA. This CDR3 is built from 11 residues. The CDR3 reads CSVGRWDEQYF. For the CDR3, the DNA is TGCAGCGTTGGGAGGTGGGACGAGCAGTACTTC.

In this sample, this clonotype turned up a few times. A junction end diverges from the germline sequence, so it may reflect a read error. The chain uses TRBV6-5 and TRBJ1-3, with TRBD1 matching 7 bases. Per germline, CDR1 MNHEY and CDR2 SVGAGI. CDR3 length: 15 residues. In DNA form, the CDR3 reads TGTGCCAGCAGTTTGGAGGGGGCCTCTGGAAACGCCATATATTTT. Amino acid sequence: CASSLEGASGNAIYF.

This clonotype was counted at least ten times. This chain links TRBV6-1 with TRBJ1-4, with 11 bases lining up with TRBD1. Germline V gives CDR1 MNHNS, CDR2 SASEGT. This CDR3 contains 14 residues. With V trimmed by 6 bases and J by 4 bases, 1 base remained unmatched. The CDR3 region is CASRGTGGNEKLFF. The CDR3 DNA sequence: TGTGCCAGCAGGGGGACAGGGGGTAATGAAAAACTGTTTTTT.

CDR3 nucleotides: TGTGCCAGCAGCTTAATATTAGCGGGGTACAATGAGCAGTTCTTC. Its translation: CASSLILAGYNEQFF. The gene calls are TRBV7-3 and TRBJ2-1, with 8 bases that match TRBD2. This CDR3 region has 15 residues. The germline CDR1 and CDR2 sequences are SGHTA and FQGTGA. V trimming: 1 base; J trimming: 4 bases; junction bases outside the gene matches: 3.

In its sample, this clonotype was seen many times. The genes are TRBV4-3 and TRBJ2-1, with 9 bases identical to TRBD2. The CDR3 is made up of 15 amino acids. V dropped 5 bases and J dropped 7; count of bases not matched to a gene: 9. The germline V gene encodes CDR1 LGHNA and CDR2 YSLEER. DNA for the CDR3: TGCGCCAGCAGCATTACCGGGACTAGCCATAATGAGCAGTTCTTC. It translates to CASSITGTSHNEQFF.

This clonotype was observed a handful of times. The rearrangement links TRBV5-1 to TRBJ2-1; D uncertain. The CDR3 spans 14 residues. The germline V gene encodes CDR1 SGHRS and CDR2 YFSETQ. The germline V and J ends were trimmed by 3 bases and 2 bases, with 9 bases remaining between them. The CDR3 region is CASSWEGPYNEQFF. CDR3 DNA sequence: TGCGCCAGCAGCTGGGAAGGGCCCTACAATGAGCAGTTCTTC.

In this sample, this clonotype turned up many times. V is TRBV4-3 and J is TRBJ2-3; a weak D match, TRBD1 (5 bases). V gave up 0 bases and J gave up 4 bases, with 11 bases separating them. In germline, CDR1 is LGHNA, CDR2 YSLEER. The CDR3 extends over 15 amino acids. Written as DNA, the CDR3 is TGCGCCAGCAGCCAAGATCAGGGCCCCTCAGATACGCAGTATTTT. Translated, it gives CASSQDQGPSDTQYF.

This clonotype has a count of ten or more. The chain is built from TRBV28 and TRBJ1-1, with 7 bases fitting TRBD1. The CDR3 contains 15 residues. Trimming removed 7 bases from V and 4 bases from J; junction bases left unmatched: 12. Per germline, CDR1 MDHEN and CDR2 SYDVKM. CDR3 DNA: TGTGCCAGCAACATATTACAGGGGATGAGCACTGAAGCTTTCTTT. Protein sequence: CASNILQGMSTEAFF.

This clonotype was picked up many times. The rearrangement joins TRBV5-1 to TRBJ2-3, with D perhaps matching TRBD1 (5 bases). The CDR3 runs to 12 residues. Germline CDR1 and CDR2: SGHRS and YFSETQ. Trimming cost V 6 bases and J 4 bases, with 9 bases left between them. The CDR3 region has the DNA TGCGCCAGCAACCAGGGCCCAGATACGCAGTATTTT. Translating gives CASNQGPDTQYF. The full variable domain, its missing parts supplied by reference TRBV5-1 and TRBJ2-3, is KAGVTQTPRYLIKTRGQQVTLSCSPISGHRSVSWYQQTPGQGLQFLFEYFSETQRNKGNFPGRFSGRQFSNSRSEMNVSTLELGDSALYLCASNQGPDTQYFGPGTRLTVL.

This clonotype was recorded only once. CDR3 DNA sequence: TGTGCCAGCAGCCGCAACCCACCTAGTGTAGATACGCAGTATTTT. Translation: CASSRNPPSVDTQYF. The chain uses TRBV7-2 and TRBJ2-3; D is uncertain. Trimming took 5 bases from V and 5 from J, leaving 17 bases between them. Germline V gene data show CDR1 as SGHTA and CDR2 as FQGNSA. This CDR3 spans 15 amino acids.

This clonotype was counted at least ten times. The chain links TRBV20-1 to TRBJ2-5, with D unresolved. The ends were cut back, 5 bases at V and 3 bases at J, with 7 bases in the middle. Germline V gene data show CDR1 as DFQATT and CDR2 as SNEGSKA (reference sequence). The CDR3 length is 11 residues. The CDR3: CSAALKETQYF. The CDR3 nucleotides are TGCAGTGCTGCCCTCAAAGAGACCCAGTACTTC.

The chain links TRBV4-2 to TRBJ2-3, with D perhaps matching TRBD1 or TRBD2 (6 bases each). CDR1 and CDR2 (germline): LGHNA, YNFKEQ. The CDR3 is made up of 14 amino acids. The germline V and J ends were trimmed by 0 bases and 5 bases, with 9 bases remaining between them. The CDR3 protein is CASSQEGGKDTQYF. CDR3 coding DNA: TGTGCCAGCAGCCAAGAAGGGGGGAAAGATACGCAGTATTTT.